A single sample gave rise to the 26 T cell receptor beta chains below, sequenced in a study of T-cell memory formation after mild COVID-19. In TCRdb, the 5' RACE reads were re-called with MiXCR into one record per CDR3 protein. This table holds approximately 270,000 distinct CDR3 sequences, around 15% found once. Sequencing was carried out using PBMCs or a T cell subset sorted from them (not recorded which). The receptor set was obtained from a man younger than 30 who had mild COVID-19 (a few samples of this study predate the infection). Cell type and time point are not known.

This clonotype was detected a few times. This CDR3 is CASSPATVYTEAFF. CDR3 sequence (DNA): TGTGCCAGCAGCCCAGCGACAGTGTACACTGAAGCTTTCTTT. The rearrangement links TRBV7-2 to TRBJ1-1; tentative D call: TRBD1 (5 bases). The CDR3 runs 14 residues. Trimming cost V 5 bases and J 3 bases, with 13 bases left between them. Per the germline V gene, CDR1 is SGHTA and CDR2 is FQGNSA.

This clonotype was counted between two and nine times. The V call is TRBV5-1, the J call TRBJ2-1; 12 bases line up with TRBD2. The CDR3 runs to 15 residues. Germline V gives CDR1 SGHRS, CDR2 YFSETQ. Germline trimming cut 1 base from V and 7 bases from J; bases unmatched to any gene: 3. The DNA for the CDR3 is TGCGCCAGCAGCTTGACTAGCGGGGGGCTTAATGAGCAGTTCTTC. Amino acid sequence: CASSLTSGGLNEQFF.

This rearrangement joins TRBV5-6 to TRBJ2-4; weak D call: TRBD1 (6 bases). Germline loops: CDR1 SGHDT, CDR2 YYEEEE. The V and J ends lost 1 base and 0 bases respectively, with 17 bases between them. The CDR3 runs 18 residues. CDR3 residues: CASSLPRTDRLAKNIQYF. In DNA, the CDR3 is TGTGCCAGCAGCTTGCCCAGGACAGATAGGCTAGCCAAAAACATTCAGTACTTC.

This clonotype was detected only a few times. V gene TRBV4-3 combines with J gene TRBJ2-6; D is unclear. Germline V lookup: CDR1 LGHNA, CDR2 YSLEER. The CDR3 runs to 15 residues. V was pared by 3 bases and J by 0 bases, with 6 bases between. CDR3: CASSHRISGANVLTF. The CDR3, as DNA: TGCGCCAGCAGCCACAGGATCTCTGGGGCCAACGTCCTGACTTTC.

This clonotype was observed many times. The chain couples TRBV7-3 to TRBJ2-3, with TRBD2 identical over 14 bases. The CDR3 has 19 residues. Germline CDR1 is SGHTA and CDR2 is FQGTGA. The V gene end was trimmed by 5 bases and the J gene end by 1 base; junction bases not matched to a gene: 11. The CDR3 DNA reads TGTGCCAGCAGCGCATCCGGACTAGCGGGGGGCTGGGGCACAGATACGCAGTATTTT. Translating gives CASSASGLAGGWGTDTQYF.

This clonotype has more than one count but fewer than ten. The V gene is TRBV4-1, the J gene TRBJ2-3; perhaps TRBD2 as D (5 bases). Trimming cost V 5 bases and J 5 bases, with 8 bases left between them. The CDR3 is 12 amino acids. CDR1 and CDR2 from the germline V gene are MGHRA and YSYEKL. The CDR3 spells CASSYAGDTQYF. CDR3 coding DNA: TGCGCCAGCAGCTACGCGGGAGATACGCAGTATTTT.

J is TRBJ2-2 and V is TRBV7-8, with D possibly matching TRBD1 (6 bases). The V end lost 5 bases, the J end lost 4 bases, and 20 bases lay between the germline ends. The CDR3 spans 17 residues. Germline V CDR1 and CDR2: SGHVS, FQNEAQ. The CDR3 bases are TGTGCCAGCAGCCCTCCTAGGATTACAGGGCCCACCGGGGAGCTGTTTTTT. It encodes CASSPPRITGPTGELFF.

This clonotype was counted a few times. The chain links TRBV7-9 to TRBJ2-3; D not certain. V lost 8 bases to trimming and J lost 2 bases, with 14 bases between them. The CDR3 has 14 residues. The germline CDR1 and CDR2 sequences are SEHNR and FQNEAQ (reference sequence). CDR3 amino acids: CASLPVRVTDTQYF. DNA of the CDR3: TGTGCCAGCCTCCCGGTAAGGGTCACAGATACGCAGTATTTT.

The CDR3 reads CASSLFSRENTGELFF. The DNA for the CDR3 is TGTGCCAGCAGCTTGTTTTCCAGGGAGAACACCGGGGAGCTGTTTTTT. The chain carries TRBV5-5 and TRBJ2-2; perhaps TRBD1 as D (5 bases). V was trimmed by 1 base and J by 1 base, leaving 11 bases between them. This CDR3 is 16 amino acids long. From germline, CDR1 is SGHKS and CDR2 YYEKEE (reference sequence).

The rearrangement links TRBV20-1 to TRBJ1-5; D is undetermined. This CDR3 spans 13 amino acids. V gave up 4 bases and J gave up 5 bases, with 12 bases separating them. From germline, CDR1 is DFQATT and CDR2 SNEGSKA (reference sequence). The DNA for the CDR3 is TGCAGTGCTAACCCCGGACCCGATCAGCCCCAGCATTTT. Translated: CSANPGPDQPQHF.

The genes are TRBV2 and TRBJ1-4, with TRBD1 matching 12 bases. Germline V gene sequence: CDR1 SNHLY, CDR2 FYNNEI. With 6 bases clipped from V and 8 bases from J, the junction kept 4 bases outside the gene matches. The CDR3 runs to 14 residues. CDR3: CASSGDRGREKLFF. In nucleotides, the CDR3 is TGTGCCAGCAGCGGGGACAGGGGGCGGGAAAAACTGTTTTTT.

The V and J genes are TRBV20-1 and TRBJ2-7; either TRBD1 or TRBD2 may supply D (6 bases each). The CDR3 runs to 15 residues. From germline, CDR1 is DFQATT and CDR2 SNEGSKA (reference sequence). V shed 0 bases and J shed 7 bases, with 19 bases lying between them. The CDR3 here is CSARDRLRGAEEQYV. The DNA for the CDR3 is TGCAGTGCTAGAGATAGGCTTAGGGGGGCGGAGGAGCAGTACGTC.

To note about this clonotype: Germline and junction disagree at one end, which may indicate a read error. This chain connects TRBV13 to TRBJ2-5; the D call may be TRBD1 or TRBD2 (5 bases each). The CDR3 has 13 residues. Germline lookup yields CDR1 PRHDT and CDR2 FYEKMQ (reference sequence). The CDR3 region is CASSSGPQGTQYF. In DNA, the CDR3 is TGTGCCAGCAGCTCGGGACCGCAAGGGACCCAGTACTTC.

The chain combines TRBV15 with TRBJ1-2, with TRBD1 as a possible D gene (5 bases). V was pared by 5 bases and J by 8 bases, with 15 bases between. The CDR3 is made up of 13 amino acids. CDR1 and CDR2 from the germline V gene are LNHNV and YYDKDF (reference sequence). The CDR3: CATSAPLPGGYTF. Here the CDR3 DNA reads TGTGCCACCAGCGCCCCCCTCCCAGGGGGCTACACCTTC.

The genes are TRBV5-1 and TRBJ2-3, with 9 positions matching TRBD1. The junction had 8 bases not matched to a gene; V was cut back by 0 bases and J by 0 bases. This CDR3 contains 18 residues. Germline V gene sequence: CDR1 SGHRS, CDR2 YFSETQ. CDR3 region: CASSLAGTGYKSTDTQYF. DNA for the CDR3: TGCGCCAGCAGCTTGGCGGGGACAGGGTACAAGAGCACAGATACGCAGTATTTT.

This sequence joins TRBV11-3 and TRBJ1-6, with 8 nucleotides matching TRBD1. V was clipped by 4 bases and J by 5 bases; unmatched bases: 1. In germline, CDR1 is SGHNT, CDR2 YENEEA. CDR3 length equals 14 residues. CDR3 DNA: TGTGCCAGCAGCTCGGGACAGGATAATTCACCCCTCCACTTT. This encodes CASSSGQDNSPLHF.

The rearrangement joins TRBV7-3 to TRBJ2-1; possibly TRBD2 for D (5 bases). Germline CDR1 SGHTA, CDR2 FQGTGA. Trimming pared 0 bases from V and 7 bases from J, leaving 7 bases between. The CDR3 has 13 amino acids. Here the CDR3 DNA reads TGTGCCAGCAGCTTAACCCCGGGGAATGAGCAGTTCTTC. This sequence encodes CASSLTPGNEQFF.

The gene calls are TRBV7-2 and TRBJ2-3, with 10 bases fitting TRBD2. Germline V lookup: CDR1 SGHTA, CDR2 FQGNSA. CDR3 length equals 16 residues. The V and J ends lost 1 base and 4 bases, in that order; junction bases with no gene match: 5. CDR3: CASSLVALAGADTQYF. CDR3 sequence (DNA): TGTGCCAGCAGCTTAGTTGCCCTAGCGGGGGCAGATACGCAGTATTTT. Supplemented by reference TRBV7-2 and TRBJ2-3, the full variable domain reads GAGVSQSPSNKVTEKGKDVELRCDPISGHTALYWYRQSLGQGLEFLIYFQGNSAPDKSGLPSDRFSAERTGGSVSTLTIQRTQQEDSAVYLCASSLVALAGADTQYFGPGTRLTVL.

The CDR3 coding sequence is TGTGCCAGCTCACCAGCGGGGGGGGATTCACCCCTCCACTTT. It codes for CASSPAGGDSPLHF. The chain joins TRBV18 to TRBJ1-6, with D possibly being TRBD1 (5 bases). Between the trimmed V and J ends, which lost 2 bases and 8 bases, there was a span of 10 bases. This CDR3 has 14 residues. Germline CDR1 reads KGHSH; CDR2 reads LQKENI.

The chain's CDR3 is CASSPPALGDRQPQHF. The CDR3 region has the DNA TGTGCCAGCAGTCCACCGGCCCTGGGGGACCGGCAGCCCCAGCATTTT. The chain carries TRBV6-2 or TRBV6-3 and TRBJ1-5; tentative D call: TRBD1 (5 bases). Trimming pared 5 bases from V and 7 bases from J, leaving 21 bases between. Germline CDR1 is MNHEY and CDR2 is SVGEGT. The CDR3 loop spans 16 amino acids.

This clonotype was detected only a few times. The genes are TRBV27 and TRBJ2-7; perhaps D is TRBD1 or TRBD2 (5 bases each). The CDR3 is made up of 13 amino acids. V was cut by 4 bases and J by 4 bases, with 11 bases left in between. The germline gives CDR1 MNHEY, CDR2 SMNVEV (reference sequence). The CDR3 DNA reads TGTGCCAGCAGTTCGGGACCCCAGTACGAGCAGTACTTC. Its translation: CASSSGPQYEQYF.

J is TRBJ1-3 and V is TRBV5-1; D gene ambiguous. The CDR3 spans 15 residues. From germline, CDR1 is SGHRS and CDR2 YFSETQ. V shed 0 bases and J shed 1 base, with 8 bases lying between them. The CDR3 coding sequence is TGCGCCAGCAGCTTGGGTTCAGCATCTGGAAACACCATATATTTT. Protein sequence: CASSLGSASGNTIYF.

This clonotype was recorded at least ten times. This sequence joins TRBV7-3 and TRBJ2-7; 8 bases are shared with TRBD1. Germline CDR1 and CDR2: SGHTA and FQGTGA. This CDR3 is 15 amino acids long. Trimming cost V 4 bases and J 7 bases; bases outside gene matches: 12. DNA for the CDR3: TGTGCCAGCAGCTCCGGGACAGGCTCCCAGAAGGAGCAGTACTTC. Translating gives CASSSGTGSQKEQYF.

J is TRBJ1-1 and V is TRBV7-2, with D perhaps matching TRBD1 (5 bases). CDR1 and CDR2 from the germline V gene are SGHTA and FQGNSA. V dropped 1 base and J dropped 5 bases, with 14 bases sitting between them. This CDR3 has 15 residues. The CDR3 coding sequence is TGTGCCAGCAGCTTAGTTGGCGGGGCGGGAACTGAAGCTTTCTTT. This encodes CASSLVGGAGTEAFF.

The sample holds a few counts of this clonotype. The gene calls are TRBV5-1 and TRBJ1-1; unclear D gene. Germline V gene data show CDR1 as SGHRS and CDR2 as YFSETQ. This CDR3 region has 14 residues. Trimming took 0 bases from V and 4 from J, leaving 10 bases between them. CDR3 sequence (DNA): TGCGCCAGCAGCTTGGGGGGTTTAATCACTGAAGCTTTCTTT. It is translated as CASSLGGLITEAFF.

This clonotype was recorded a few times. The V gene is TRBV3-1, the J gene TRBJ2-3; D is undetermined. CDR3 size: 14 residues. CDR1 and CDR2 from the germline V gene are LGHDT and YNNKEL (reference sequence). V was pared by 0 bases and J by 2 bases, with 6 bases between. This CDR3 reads CASSQDSLTDTQYF. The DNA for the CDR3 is TGTGCCAGCAGCCAAGATTCTCTCACAGATACGCAGTATTTT.